This TCR beta chain was documented in a study of blood T cell repertoires in COVID-19. In the original processing: Amplification with reference gene primers provided the estimates of nucleated cell counts. Generated by immunoSEQ multiplex PCR, the TCRdb table keeps only in-frame clones and is missing some. V, J and clone size are taken as reported in that table, and D and trimming were inferred from the DNA itself. The sample consists of about 200,000 clones, approximately 92% of them appearing once. V lost 0 bases and J 6 bases, leaving 7 bases between the germline ends. Germline V lookup: CDR1 SGHNT, CDR2 YYREEE (reference sequence). CDR3 length equals 14 residues. This clone was recorded a few times.

The receptor was isolated from a man between 50 and 59 years old with acute or convalescent COVID-19. The chain employs TRBV5-4 and TRBJ1-6; D ambiguous. The sequencing sample was made of peripheral blood. The CDR3 reads CASSLEQANSPLHF. The CDR3, as DNA: TGTGCCAGCAGCTTGGAGCAGGCTAATTCACCCCTCCACTTT.